This T cell receptor (beta chain) is drawn from a study of blood T cell repertoires in COVID-19. Overall study: In each case, the material was cDNA or gDNA derived from T cells, B-cell-depleted T cells, or PBMCs.

Per germline, CDR1 SGHAT and CDR2 FQNNGV. V was shortened by 5 bases and J by 2 bases, with 14 bases between the two germline ends. The CDR3 is made up of 15 amino acids. Assay used: immunoSEQ multiplex PCR; TCRdb lists only in-frame clones, some missing. The sample records some 88,000 clones, 65% to 90% being singletons. This TCR derives from a man aged 60-69 years with acute or convalescent COVID-19. This chain connects TRBV11-2 to TRBJ2-3, with D maybe TRBD1 (6 bases). Sample: peripheral blood. CDR3 protein: CASSRGRGFTDTQYF. The CDR3 DNA reads as TGTGCCAGCAGCCGGGGTAGGGGGTTCACAGATACGCAGTATTTT.